The rows below give T cell receptor beta chains drawn from one sample of a study of T-cell reconstitution after alpha-beta-depleted transplantation in children. TCRdb re-called the PCR reads through MiXCR, storing one row per CDR3 protein. The table lists hundreds of thousands of distinct CDR3 sequences, approximately 15% of them singletons. Material: PBMCs from the stem cell graft donor, obtained from the stem cell graft. The receptors originated from a human donor who donated a stem cell graft to a child with acute myeloid leukemia. CDR3s include the opening cysteine and the closing phenylalanine or tryptophan. Not every row has a clone size; where given, it reads once, few, many or a size class.

V gene	CDR3 length	J gene	clone size	CDR3 protein
TRBV20-1	11	TRBJ1-3	many	CSAGSGNTIYF
TRBV4-3	13	TRBJ2-1	few	CASSHGTSDEQFF
TRBV5-6	13	TRBJ1-1	many	CASSRRVNTEAFF
TRBV18	13	TRBJ1-1	many	CASSPPSSTEAFF
TRBV6-1	16	TRBJ2-1	many	CASSLIAGSSYNEQFF
TRBV20-1	12	TRBJ1-1	many	CRGARANTEAFF
TRBV5-3	19	TRBJ1-6	NA	CARSKPPGQRWGWNSPLHF
TRBV6-5	13	TRBJ1-1	many	CASTGGQPPEAFF
TRBV2	12	TRBJ2-7	few	CASTLGQGRQYF
TRBV4-3	13	TRBJ2-2	many	CASSPILPGELFF
TRBV5-1	16	TRBJ2-1	once	CASSVSTGTEYDEQFF
TRBV28	15	TRBJ1-1	NA	CASSRPLLPNTEAFF
TRBV2	13	TRBJ2-3	NA	CATQGTSTDTQYF
TRBV20-1	15	TRBJ1-2	many	CSARVVATSKYGYTF
TRBV7-2	14	TRBJ2-1	many	CASSPYSPRNEQFF
TRBV5-1	16	TRBJ2-1	NA	CASSPTPGQGGDEQFF
TRBV7-9	15	TRBJ1-2	NA	CASSQAGTAFPLEAF
TRBV29-1	16	TRBJ1-1	few	CSVRGAGDSMNTEAFF
TRBV9	15	TRBJ2-1	many	CASSVVGSAYNEQFF
TRBV12-3/TRBV12-4	16	TRBJ2-1	many	CASSLPHNYVNNEQFF
TRBV4-3	15	TRBJ1-4	NA	CASSQRTGGDEKLFF
TRBV10-3	19	TRBJ2-3	NA	CAISESRKGTAHSTDTQYF
TRBV20-1	12	TRBJ1-2	many	CSAPHPGYGYTF
TRBV6-1	11	TRBJ1-1	many	CASTWSTEAFF
TRBV27	15	TRBJ2-7	NA	CASSLGIDSSYEQYF
TRBV5-1	17	TRBJ1-1	NA	CASSLAGPGTENTEAFF
TRBV7-9	16	TRBJ2-5	NA	CASSPPVMRLQETQYF
TRBV5-1	14	TRBJ1-1	NA	CASSLSGRATEAFF
TRBV13	16	TRBJ1-4	NA	CASSSTQGRANEKLFF
TRBV7-9	17	TRBJ1-4	few	CASSPSLQGRRNEKLFF
TRBV20-1	13	TRBJ1-2	many	CSAKTGWYYGYTF
TRBV20-1	18	TRBJ1-5	NA	CSARDLDRGLSSNQPQHF
TRBV24-1	17	TRBJ2-1	few	CATSAGPRTLHYNEQFF
TRBV20-1	16	TRBJ2-1	many	CSAHGLAGAQRGEQFF
TRBV12-3/TRBV12-4	14	TRBJ2-1	many	CASRSGLGPNEQFF
TRBV7-2	15	TRBJ2-1	many	CASSLDLGGYNEQFF
TRBV20-1	15	TRBJ1-5	few	CSASSPDRGGQPQHF
TRBV7-2	15	TRBJ2-3	many	CASSRTSGGADTQYF
TRBV29-1	11	TRBJ2-5	many	CSSPGVETQYF
TRBV29-1	13	TRBJ2-1	many	CSVDRTDYNEQFF
TRBV20-1	13	TRBJ2-5	NA	CSARAEVAETQYF
TRBV4-3	14	TRBJ2-3	NA	CASSQETRSYTQYF
TRBV6-1	19	TRBJ1-2	NA	CASTTGPGGTRGANYGYTF
TRBV6-6	13	TRBJ2-1	NA	CASADTLYNEQFF
TRBV25-1	12	TRBJ2-3	many	CASSEWPDTQYF
TRBV20-1	14	TRBJ1-1	many	CSAPGGQVVTEAFF
TRBV6-1	15	TRBJ2-3	many	CASSETRDYTDTQYF
TRBV10-1	15	TRBJ2-2	many	CASSAAGGKTGELFF
TRBV7-3	13	TRBJ2-3	NA	CASSSDRTDTQYF
TRBV5-6	14	TRBJ2-7	many	CASSAQGASYEQYF
TRBV3-1	17	TRBJ1-3	NA	CASSPLGSQRSGNTIYF
TRBV7-9	12	TRBJ2-3	many	CASSQGTDTQYF
TRBV20-1	13	TRBJ1-1	many	CSARDQRNTEAFF
TRBV24-1	14	TRBJ2-5	NA	CATSARESSETQYF
TRBV20-1	16	TRBJ2-3	NA	CSAREGRGGATDTQYF